This entry features one TCR beta chain sequence. No antigen is known for it. The CDR3 has 18 amino acids. Trimming pared 5 bases from V and 13 bases from J, leaving 38 bases between. CDR1 GTSNPN and CDR2 SVGIG come from the germline V gene (reference sequence). The data were obtained in a study of molecular identifiers for immune sequencing clone quantification. Study-wide findings and caveats: Clones above 20 RNA copies contained over 97% of effector molecules and under 1% of naive molecules.

TCRdb reanalysed the PCR reads using MiXCR and keeps one entry per CDR3 protein. The table has 400,000 to 600,000 distinct CDR3 sequences, roughly 26% seen once. The chain uses TRBV30 and TRBJ1-2; D remains ambiguous. The sequenced sample consisted of naive CD8+ T cells from blood, with Jurkat cell RNA spiked in. The subset here: FACS-sorted CD8+CD4-CCR7+CD45RA+ naive T cells. The origin of this receptor is a human donor in good health. Some libraries in this study had Jurkat cell RNA spiked in. CDR3 DNA sequence: TGTGCCTGGGAACCCAGACTGGCGTACCTCTATGGTATCCGCACGACCACCTTC. Protein sequence: CAWEPRLAYLYGIRTTTF.